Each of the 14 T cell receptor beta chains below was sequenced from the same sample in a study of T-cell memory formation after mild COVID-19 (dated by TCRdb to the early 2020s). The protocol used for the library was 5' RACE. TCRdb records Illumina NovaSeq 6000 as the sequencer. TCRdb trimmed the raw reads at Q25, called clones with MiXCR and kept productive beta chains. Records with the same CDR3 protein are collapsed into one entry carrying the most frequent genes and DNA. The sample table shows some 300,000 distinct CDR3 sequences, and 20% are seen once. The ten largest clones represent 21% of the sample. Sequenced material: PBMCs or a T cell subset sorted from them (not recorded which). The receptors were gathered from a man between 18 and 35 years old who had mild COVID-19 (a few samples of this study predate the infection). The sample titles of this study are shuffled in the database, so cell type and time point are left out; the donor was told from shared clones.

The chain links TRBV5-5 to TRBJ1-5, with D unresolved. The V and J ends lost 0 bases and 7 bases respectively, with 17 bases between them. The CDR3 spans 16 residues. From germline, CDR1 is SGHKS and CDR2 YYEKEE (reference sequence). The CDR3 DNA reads TGTGCCAGCAGCTTGGTACAACCGACTGAACGGCAGCCCCAGCATTTT. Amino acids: CASSLVQPTERQPQHF. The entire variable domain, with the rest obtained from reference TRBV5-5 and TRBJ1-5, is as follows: DAGVTQSPTHLIKTRGQQVTLRCSPISGHKSVSWYQQVLGQGPQFIFQYYEKEERGRGNFPDRFSARQFPNYSSELNVNALLLGDSALYLCASSLVQPTERQPQHFGDGTRLSIL.

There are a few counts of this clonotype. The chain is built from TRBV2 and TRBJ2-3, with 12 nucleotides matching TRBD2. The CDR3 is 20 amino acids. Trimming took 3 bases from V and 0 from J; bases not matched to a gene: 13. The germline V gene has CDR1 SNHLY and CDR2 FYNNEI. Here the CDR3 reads CASSDRLAGALEPSTDTQYF. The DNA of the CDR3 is TGTGCCAGCAGTGATCGACTAGCGGGGGCTCTAGAACCTAGCACAGATACGCAGTATTTT.

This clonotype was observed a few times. CDR3 residues: CASSYGGRSGNQPQHF. In DNA, the CDR3 is TGTGCCAGCAGTTACGGGGGACGGTCGGGGAATCAGCCCCAGCATTTT. V and J are TRBV6-6 and TRBJ1-5, with D maybe TRBD1 (5 bases). Trimming left V 2 bases short and J 4 bases short, with 15 bases between. Germline V gives CDR1 MNHNY, CDR2 SVGAGI (reference sequence). The CDR3 sequence is 16 residues long.

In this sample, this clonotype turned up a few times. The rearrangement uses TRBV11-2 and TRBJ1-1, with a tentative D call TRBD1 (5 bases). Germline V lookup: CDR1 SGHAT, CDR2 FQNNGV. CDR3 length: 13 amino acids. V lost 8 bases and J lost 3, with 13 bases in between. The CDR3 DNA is TGTGCCAGCGGCCTCGGGGCGTACACTGAAGCTTTCTTT. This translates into CASGLGAYTEAFF. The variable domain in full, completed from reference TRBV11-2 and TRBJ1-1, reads EAGVAQSPRYKIIEKRQSVAFWCNPISGHATLYWYQQILGQGPKLLIQFQNNGVVDDSQLPKDRFSAERLKGVDSTLKIQPAKLEDSAVYLCASGLGAYTEAFFGQGTRLTVV.

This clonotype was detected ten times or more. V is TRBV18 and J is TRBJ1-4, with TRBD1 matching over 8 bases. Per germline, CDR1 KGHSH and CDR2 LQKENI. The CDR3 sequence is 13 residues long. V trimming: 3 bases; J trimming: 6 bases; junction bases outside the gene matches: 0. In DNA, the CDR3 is TGTGCCAGCTCACCGGGACAGGATGAAAAACTGTTTTTT. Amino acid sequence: CASSPGQDEKLFF.

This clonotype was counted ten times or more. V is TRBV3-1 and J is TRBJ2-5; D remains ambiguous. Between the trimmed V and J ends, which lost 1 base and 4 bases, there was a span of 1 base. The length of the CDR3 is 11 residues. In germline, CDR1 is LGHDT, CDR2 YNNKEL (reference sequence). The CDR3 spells CASSQGETQYF. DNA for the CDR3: TGTGCCAGCAGCCAAGGAGAGACCCAGTACTTC.

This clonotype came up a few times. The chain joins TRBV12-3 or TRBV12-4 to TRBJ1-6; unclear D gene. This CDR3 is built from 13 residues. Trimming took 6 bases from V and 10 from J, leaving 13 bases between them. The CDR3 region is CASRRVVGSPLHF. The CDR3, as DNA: TGTGCCAGCAGAAGGGTAGTAGGATCACCCCTCCACTTT.

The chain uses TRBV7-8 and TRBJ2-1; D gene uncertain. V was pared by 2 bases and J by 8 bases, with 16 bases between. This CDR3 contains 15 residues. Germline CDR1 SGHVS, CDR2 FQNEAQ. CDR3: CASSLRVEGLDEQFF. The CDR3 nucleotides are TGTGCCAGCAGCTTACGGGTGGAAGGGTTGGATGAGCAGTTCTTC.

The CDR3 reads CARPRGHTDTQYF. Here the CDR3 DNA reads TGTGCCAGACCAAGGGGGCACACAGATACGCAGTATTTT. V and J are TRBV7-7 and TRBJ2-3, with 7 bases aligning to TRBD1. V lost 9 bases to trimming and J lost 2 bases; unmatched junction nucleotides: 5. The CDR3 totals 13 residues. CDR1 is SSHAT and CDR2 is FNYEAQ in the germline V gene (reference sequence).

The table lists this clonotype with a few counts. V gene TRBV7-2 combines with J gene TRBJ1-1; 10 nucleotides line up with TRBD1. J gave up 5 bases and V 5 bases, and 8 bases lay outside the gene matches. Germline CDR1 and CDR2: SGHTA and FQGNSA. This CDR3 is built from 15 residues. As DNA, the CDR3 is TGTGCCAGCAGCCCAGACAGGGGGCGCGTGACTGAAGCTTTCTTT. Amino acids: CASSPDRGRVTEAFF.

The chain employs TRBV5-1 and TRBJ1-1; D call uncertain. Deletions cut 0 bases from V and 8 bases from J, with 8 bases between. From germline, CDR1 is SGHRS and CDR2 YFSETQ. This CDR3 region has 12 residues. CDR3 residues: CASSLAETEAFF. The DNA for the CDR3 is TGCGCCAGCAGCTTGGCAGAGACAGAAGCTTTCTTT.

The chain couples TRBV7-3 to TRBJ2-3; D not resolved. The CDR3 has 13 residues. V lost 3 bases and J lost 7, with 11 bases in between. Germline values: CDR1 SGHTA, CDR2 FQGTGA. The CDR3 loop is CASSFFAANTQYF. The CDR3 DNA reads TGTGCCAGCAGCTTTTTTGCCGCTAATACGCAGTATTTT.

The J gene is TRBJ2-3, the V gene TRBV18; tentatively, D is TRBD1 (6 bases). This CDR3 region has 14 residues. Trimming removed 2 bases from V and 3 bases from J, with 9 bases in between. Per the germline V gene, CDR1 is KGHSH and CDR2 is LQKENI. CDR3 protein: CASSPGTWTDTQYF. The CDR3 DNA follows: TGTGCCAGCTCACCAGGGACATGGACAGATACGCAGTATTTT. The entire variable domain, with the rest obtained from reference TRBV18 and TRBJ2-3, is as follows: NAGVMQNPRHLVRRRGQEARLRCSPMKGHSHVYWYRQLPEEGLKFMVYLQKENIIDESGMPKERFSAEFPKEGPSILRIQQVVRGDSAAYFCASSPGTWTDTQYFGPGTRLTVL.

This CDR3 reads CASKPGAVGELFF. CDR3 nucleotides: TGTGCCAGCAAGCCGGGGGCCGTCGGGGAGCTGTTTTTT. The chain employs TRBV12-3 or TRBV12-4 and TRBJ2-2; tentatively, D is TRBD1 or TRBD2 (6 bases each). Trimming shortened V by 7 bases and J by 7 bases, and 13 bases separated the two germline ends. This CDR3 spans 13 amino acids.